This is a list of T cell receptor beta chains from one sample in a study of blood T cell repertoires in COVID-19. Produced via immunoSEQ multiplex PCR; TCRdb's table is partial and in-frame only. The table includes about 100,000 clones, more than 85% detected once. Sequenced: peripheral blood. These receptors all stem from a man aged 18 to 30 with acute or convalescent COVID-19. The CDR3 runs from the conserved cysteine through the conserved F or W. D genes are given only for firm matches. Clone size is shown for a subset of rows, as once, few, many or a class of expanded clone.

V gene,clone size,J gene,D gene,CDR3 DNA,CDR3 protein
TRBV6-5,.,TRBJ1-4,TRBD1,TGTGCCAGTTGCGAAGGACAGGGGACTGAAAAACTGTTTTTT,CASCEGQGTEKLFF
TRBV7-2,.,TRBJ1-2,.,TGTGCCAGCAGCTTAGGATACAGGGCCGGCTACACCTTC,CASSLGYRAGYTF
TRBV5-4,.,TRBJ2-3,TRBD2,TGTGCCAGCAGCTTGGGCGGGAGGGCCGATGGCACAGATACGCAGTATTTT,CASSLGGRADGTDTQYF
TRBV27,.,TRBJ2-7,TRBD1,TGTGCCAGCAGTTTAGACCAGGGGGCCTCCTACGAGCAGTACTTC,CASSLDQGASYEQYF
TRBV10-2,.,TRBJ2-5,TRBD1,TGCGCCAGCAGTCTTAGATCAGGGGGCCGAAGAGAGACCCAGTACTTC,CASSLRSGGRRETQYF
TRBV6-6,.,TRBJ1-3,TRBD1,TGTGCCAGCAGTAGGACAGGCTCTGGAAACACCATATATTTT,CASSRTGSGNTIYF
TRBV6-5,.,TRBJ1-2,.,TGTGCCAGCACCTCAGGGGCCCGTGGCTACACCTTC,CASTSGARGYTF
TRBV5-8,.,TRBJ1-2,.,TGTGCCAGCAGCTTCAGGGGTACTAACTATGGCTACACCTTC,CASSFRGTNYGYTF
TRBV14,.,TRBJ2-5,.,TGTGCCAGCAGCCAAAACCTACAAGAGACCCAGTACTTC,CASSQNLQETQYF
TRBV3-1/TRBV3-2,.,TRBJ2-1,.,TGTGCCAGCAGCCAAGATCGACTAGTAACTGAGCAGTTCTTC,CASSQDRLVTEQFF
TRBV14,.,TRBJ1-3,TRBD1,TGTGCCAGCAGCCACTTGGGACAGCTTGGAAACACCATATATTTT,CASSHLGQLGNTIYF
TRBV9,.,TRBJ2-7,TRBD2,TGTGCCAGCAGCGTAGCCGTCGGGGGGGCAGGGGAGCAGTACTTC,CASSVAVGGAGEQYF
TRBV4-1,.,TRBJ1-4,.,TGCGCCAGCAGCCAAGCTTCAGGGTTGAGTGAAAAACTGTTTTTT,CASSQASGLSEKLFF
TRBV9,.,TRBJ1-1,TRBD1,TGTGCCAGCAGCGTGGGACAGGGAACTGAAGCTTTCTTT,CASSVGQGTEAFF
TRBV11-2,.,TRBJ2-7,.,TGTGCCAGCAGCTTCGGACGGGGAACCTACGAGCAGTACTTC,CASSFGRGTYEQYF
TRBV9,.,TRBJ2-5,.,TGTGCCAGCAGCGTAGGCGGGACTCAGTACCAAGAGACCCAGTACTTC,CASSVGGTQYQETQYF
TRBV14,few,TRBJ1-2,.,TGTGCCAGCAGCCAAGATCTACAGGGCTATGGCTACACCTTC,CASSQDLQGYGYTF
TRBV2,once,TRBJ2-7,.,TGTGCCAGCAGTGAAGGCGGTCCCTACGAGCAGTACTTC,CASSEGGPYEQYF
TRBV5-1,.,TRBJ2-1,.,TGCGCCAGCAGCTTGACAGGGCCCTCTATTTACAATGAGCAGTTCTTC,CASSLTGPSIYNEQFF
TRBV18,.,TRBJ2-7,TRBD1,TGTGCCAGCTCACCTGGGACAGGGGCAAGCTACGAGCAGTACTTC,CASSPGTGASYEQYF
TRBV30,.,TRBJ1-2,.,TGTGCCTGGAGTGTACTTCGGGGGATGGACTATGGCTACACCTTC,CAWSVLRGMDYGYTF
TRBV5-1,.,TRBJ2-7,.,TGCGCCAGCAGCTCAGGAACCGGGACAAGCTCCTACGAGCAGTACTTC,CASSSGTGTSSYEQYF
TRBV6-2/TRBV6-3,.,TRBJ2-7,.,TGTGCCAGCAGTCCCTGGGCCACAAGGTCCTACGAGCAGTACTTC,CASSPWATRSYEQYF
TRBV5-5,.,TRBJ2-1,TRBD1,TGTGCCAGCAGCCCCACGGGACAGGGGACGGATGAGCAGTTCTTC,CASSPTGQGTDEQFF
TRBV5-5,.,TRBJ2-3,TRBD1,TGTGCCAGCAGCTCCTTTTCGGGGACAGGGGCAGATACGCAGTATTTT,CASSSFSGTGADTQYF
TRBV7-9,.,TRBJ2-7,TRBD2,TGTGCCAGCAGCTGGGGACTACCGGATTACGAGCAGTACTTC,CASSWGLPDYEQYF
TRBV5-1,.,TRBJ1-2,TRBD1,TGCGCCAGCAGCCCCGGACAGGGGATTACCTATGGCTACACCTTC,CASSPGQGITYGYTF
TRBV11-3,.,TRBJ2-1,TRBD1,TGTGCCAGCAGCTCGAGGGCGGGACAGGGGGATGAGCAGTTCTTC,CASSSRAGQGDEQFF
TRBV24-1,few,TRBJ2-1,.,TGTGCCACCAGTGATCGGAGACAGGCCGCTTTGGAGGCGCAGTTCTTC,CATSDRRQAALEAQFF
TRBV12-5,.,TRBJ1-4,TRBD1,TGTGCTAGTGCCAGGGGGGTATCGGCTAATGAAAAACTGTTTTTT,CASARGVSANEKLFF
TRBV27,.,TRBJ1-2,.,TGTGCCAGCAGCCTAAAGAGATTTAACAACTATGGCTACACCTTC,CASSLKRFNNYGYTF
TRBV29-1,.,TRBJ2-5,TRBD2,TGCAGCGTTCATCCCCTAGCGGACCAAGAGACCCAGTACTTC,CSVHPLADQETQYF
TRBV30,.,TRBJ1-1,.,TGTGCCTGGGATCAGGGGTTAGGGGCGAGTACTGAAGCTTTCTTT,CAWDQGLGASTEAFF
TRBV6-5,once,TRBJ2-3,TRBD2,TGTGCCAGCAGTCACTCCCTAGCGGGGAGCACAGATACGCAGTATTTT,CASSHSLAGSTDTQYF
TRBV27,.,TRBJ1-2,.,TGTGCCAGCAGTCTCTACGCCACTGGGGCGGTCTATGGCTACACCTTC,CASSLYATGAVYGYTF
TRBV18,.,TRBJ2-1,TRBD1,TGTGCCAGCTCCGACAGGGGGGACGGTGAGCAGTTCTTC,CASSDRGDGEQFF
TRBV19,once,TRBJ1-1,TRBD1,TGTGCCAGCGCGATCCAGGGGGTGGGCACTGAAGCTTTCTTT,CASAIQGVGTEAFF
TRBV2,.,TRBJ1-6,TRBD1,TGTGCCAGCAGTGCGCCCCTGGACAGGGCGGATTCACCCCTCCACTTT,CASSAPLDRADSPLHF
TRBV19,once,TRBJ2-2,TRBD1,TGTGCCAGTAGTATCAGGGGGTCGGTGCGTACCGGGGAGCTGTTTTTT,CASSIRGSVRTGELFF
TRBV30,.,TRBJ1-1,.,TGTGCCTGGAGTGTACAATTGAACACTGAAGCTTTCTTT,CAWSVQLNTEAFF
TRBV30,.,TRBJ2-1,.,TGTGCCTGGAGTGTTGGAGGGAGTCACAATGAGCAGTTCTTC,CAWSVGGSHNEQFF
TRBV2,.,TRBJ1-2,.,TGTGCCAGCAGTGAAAGATACCGCGGTGCTATCTATGGCTACACCTTC,CASSERYRGAIYGYTF
TRBV14,.,TRBJ1-1,TRBD1,TGTGCCAGCAGCCGAAGGACAGGGGGCGGCACTGAAGCTTTCTTT,CASSRRTGGGTEAFF
TRBV3-1/TRBV3-2,.,TRBJ1-6,.,TGTGCCAGCAGCCAAGTACGCGGCTCCTATAATTCACCCCTCCACTTT,CASSQVRGSYNSPLHF
TRBV2,.,TRBJ1-1,TRBD1,TGTGCCAGCAGTGCCCCCACGACAGGGAGGAGCACTGAAGCTTTCTTT,CASSAPTTGRSTEAFF
TRBV19,.,TRBJ2-5,.,TGTGCCAGTAGTCCGGGAGAGACCCAGTACTTC,CASSPGETQYF
TRBV6-5,.,TRBJ1-2,.,TGTGCCAGCACCCCAGGCCCCATCTATGGCTACACCTTC,CASTPGPIYGYTF
TRBV19,.,TRBJ2-7,TRBD2,TGTGCCAGTAGTAACCCAGCGGGAGCCTACGAGCAGTACTTC,CASSNPAGAYEQYF
TRBV3-1/TRBV3-2,.,TRBJ1-2,.,TGTGCCAGCAGCTCGCATTTCCCCCTACTTGGTGTTGCCTTC,CASSSHFPLLGVAF
TRBV12-3/TRBV12-4,.,TRBJ1-1,.,TGTGCCAGCAGTTACGGGGACACTGAAGCTTTCTTT,CASSYGDTEAFF
TRBV19,.,TRBJ2-3,.,TGTGCCAGTAGTATAGCGGGAGGCACAGATACGCAGTATTTT,CASSIAGGTDTQYF
TRBV7-9,.,TRBJ2-2,.,TGTGCCAGCAGCTTCGGACTGAACACCGGGGAGCTGTTTTTT,CASSFGLNTGELFF